The clone carrying this T cell receptor beta chain was seen at least ten times. This entry comes from a study of beta chain features in type 1 diabetes. Isolated RNA was reverse transcribed in full, so expressed TCRB transcripts were sequenced. Libraries were prepared by immunoSEQ multiplex PCR; TCRdb keeps only in-frame clonotypes and omits some of them. The sample has 110,000 to 150,000 clones, approximately 9.8% seen once. CDR1 and CDR2 from the germline V gene are MGHDK and SYGVNS. The CDR3 runs to 14 residues. Trimming cost V 3 bases and J 4 bases; bases outside gene matches: 3. The chain combines TRBV25-1 with TRBJ1-2; 9 nucleotides line up with TRBD1. The origin of this receptor is a middle-aged woman in good health. The sequenced sample consisted of central memory CD4+ T cells from blood. CDR3 sequence (DNA): TGTGCCAGCAGTGATAGGGACAGGGCCTATGGCTACACCTTC. It specifies CASSDRDRAYGYTF.